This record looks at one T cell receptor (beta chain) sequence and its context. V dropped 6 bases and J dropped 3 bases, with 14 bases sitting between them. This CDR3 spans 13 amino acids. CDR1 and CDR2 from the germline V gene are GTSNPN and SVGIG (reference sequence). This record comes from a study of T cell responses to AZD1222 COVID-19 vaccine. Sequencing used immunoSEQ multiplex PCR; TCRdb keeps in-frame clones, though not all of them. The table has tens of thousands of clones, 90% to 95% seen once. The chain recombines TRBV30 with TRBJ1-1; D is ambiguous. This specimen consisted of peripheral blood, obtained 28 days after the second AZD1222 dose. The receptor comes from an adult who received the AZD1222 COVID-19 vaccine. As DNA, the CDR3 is TGTGCCTGCGTCGTTTGGACCCACACTGAAGCTTTCTTT. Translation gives CACVVWTHTEAFF.